These T cell receptor beta chains were read from a single sample in a study of graft-versus-host responses after intestinal transplantation. No cognate antigen is known for these TCRs. Produced via immunoSEQ multiplex PCR; TCRdb's table is partial and in-frame only. The table has approximately 77,000 clones, roughly 91% seen once; the top ten hold approximately 0.34%. Sequencing used unstimulated CD4+ T cells sorted from spleen or lymph node cells, obtained before intestinal transplant. The receptors shown here come from a human donor who received an intestinal transplant. Both conserved end residues are part of each CDR3. The D gene is left open where the match is weak. Expanded clones are given a class, and other clones once, few, many or no size at all.

cdr3_length: 12; clone_size: .; j_call: TRBJ2-2; d_call: .; v_call: TRBV5-1; cdr3_nt: TGCGCCAGCAGCTTGGATCGCGGGGAGCTGTTTTTT; cdr3_aa: CASSLDRGELFF
cdr3_length: 14; clone_size: .; j_call: TRBJ2-1; d_call: TRBD2; v_call: TRBV9; cdr3_nt: TGTGCCAGCAGCGTAGCTAGCGGGGGAGGTGAGCAGTTCTTC; cdr3_aa: CASSVASGGGEQFF
cdr3_length: 15; clone_size: .; j_call: TRBJ2-7; d_call: .; v_call: TRBV27; cdr3_nt: TGTGCCAGCAGGTCTCGAACGGGTCCATACTACGAGCAGTACTTC; cdr3_aa: CASRSRTGPYYEQYF
cdr3_length: 15; clone_size: few; j_call: TRBJ1-2; d_call: TRBD1; v_call: TRBV5-1; cdr3_nt: TGCGCCAGCAGCACGCGGACAGGGTTTAACTATGGCTACACCTTC; cdr3_aa: CASSTRTGFNYGYTF
cdr3_length: 16; clone_size: .; j_call: TRBJ2-7; d_call: TRBD2; v_call: TRBV5-1; cdr3_nt: TGCGCCAGCAGCTTGGCCGCGGGACTAGCGGGAGTCGAGCAGTACTTC; cdr3_aa: CASSLAAGLAGVEQYF
cdr3_length: 17; clone_size: .; j_call: TRBJ2-1; d_call: TRBD2; v_call: TRBV4-1; cdr3_nt: TGCGCCAGCAGCCAAGTTGCGGGACTAACCTTTTCCAATGAGCAGTTCTTC; cdr3_aa: CASSQVAGLTFSNEQFF
cdr3_length: 13; clone_size: few; j_call: TRBJ1-2; d_call: .; v_call: TRBV7-2; cdr3_nt: TGTGCCAGCAGCTTAGCAGGGGTGGAGGGCTACACCTTC; cdr3_aa: CASSLAGVEGYTF
cdr3_length: 16; clone_size: .; j_call: TRBJ2-7; d_call: .; v_call: TRBV6-6; cdr3_nt: TGTGCCAGCAGTTACTGGTTGGGGCCCAACCGGCTCGAGCAGTACTTC; cdr3_aa: CASSYWLGPNRLEQYF
cdr3_length: 17; clone_size: .; j_call: TRBJ2-2; d_call: TRBD2; v_call: TRBV5-4; cdr3_nt: TGTGCCAGCAGCTCCGTTCCCGGCGGGGGGGCCGCCGGGGAGCTGTTTTTT; cdr3_aa: CASSSVPGGGAAGELFF
cdr3_length: 14; clone_size: .; j_call: TRBJ2-3; d_call: TRBD2; v_call: TRBV10-3; cdr3_nt: TGTGCCATCAAGAGCGGGAGGGCCTCAGATACGCAGTATTTT; cdr3_aa: CAIKSGRASDTQYF
cdr3_length: 14; clone_size: .; j_call: TRBJ2-2; d_call: .; v_call: TRBV2; cdr3_nt: TGTGCCAGCAGTGAATATCGGAGGACCGGGGAGCTGTTTTTT; cdr3_aa: CASSEYRRTGELFF
cdr3_length: 17; clone_size: .; j_call: TRBJ2-7; d_call: .; v_call: TRBV10-3; cdr3_nt: TGTGCCATCAGTGATGGGATAGCGGTCAACGTACCCTACGAGCAGTACTTC; cdr3_aa: CAISDGIAVNVPYEQYF
cdr3_length: 13; clone_size: .; j_call: TRBJ1-4; d_call: .; v_call: TRBV28; cdr3_nt: TGTGCCAGCAGTTCCGGGGGTCTTGAAAAACTGTTTTTT; cdr3_aa: CASSSGGLEKLFF
cdr3_length: 16; clone_size: once; j_call: TRBJ2-4; d_call: TRBD1; v_call: TRBV18; cdr3_nt: TGTGCCAGCTCGCCCGGACAGGGGGTAGCCAAAAACATTCAGTACTTC; cdr3_aa: CASSPGQGVAKNIQYF